The entry below describes one T cell receptor (beta chain). Profiling relied on immunoSEQ multiplex PCR, and the TCRdb table lists in-frame clones only, not all of them. Of tens of thousands of clones in the sample, roughly four fifths were seen once. This specimen belongs to a study of OX40 agonist ivuxolimab in advanced cancers. Turning to the study itself: Dose-escalation patients had hepatocellular carcinoma, melanoma, renal cell or head and neck cancer.

V was clipped by 2 bases and J by 4 bases, with 12 bases between them. Looked up from germline, CDR1 is SGHKS and CDR2 is YYEKEE (reference sequence). The CDR3 spans 15 residues. Sequencing was performed on CD4+ or CD8+ T cells sorted from blood, taken in a trial of the OX40 agonist ivuxolimab. The chain combines TRBV5-5 with TRBJ2-2; D ambiguous. The sequence was collected from an adult with an advanced solid tumor such as melanoma, head and neck, liver or kidney cancer. The CDR3 nucleotides read TGTGCCAGCAGCTTTAGGGCACTGACCACCGGGGAGCTGTTTTTT. Translation gives CASSFRALTTGELFF.